The 17 T cell receptor beta chains below come from one sample, sequenced in a study of post-analysis software for immune sequencing data. Study observations and caveats: Patients showed TRBV5-6, TRBV5-1 and TRBV20-1 among 4 or 5 TRBV segments more frequent than in controls.

Their antigens remain unidentified. Included in the TCR beta cDNA libraries were unique molecular identifiers. Using its own MiXCR run on the PCR reads, TCRdb lists one record per CDR3 protein. This table holds some 700,000 distinct CDR3 sequences, roughly three fifths found once. The specimen was blood. These receptor sequences come from a girl aged 2 to 9 with multiple sclerosis.

The rearrangement uses TRBV6-5 and TRBJ1-2; D uncertain. Germline V CDR1 and CDR2: MNHEY, SVGAGI. V lost 2 bases and J 7 bases, leaving 8 bases between the germline ends. The CDR3 covers 12 residues. This chain's CDR3 is CASSYRVAGYTF. The CDR3 region has the DNA TGTGCCAGCAGTTACAGGGTTGCTGGCTACACCTTC.

This chain joins TRBV4-2 and TRBJ1-5; D call uncertain. Germline CDR1 LGHNA, CDR2 YNFKEQ. The CDR3 is made up of 13 amino acids. Deletions cut 0 bases from V and 7 bases from J, with 7 bases between. This chain's CDR3 is CASSQDVRQPQHF. For the CDR3, the DNA is TGTGCCAGCAGCCAAGATGTGCGCCAGCCCCAGCATTTT.

The genes are TRBV7-2 and TRBJ2-5; D is undetermined. This CDR3 is built from 13 residues. V lost 6 bases and J lost 0, with 8 bases in between. Germline CDR1 is SGHTA and CDR2 is FQGNSA. CDR3: CASSFSNQETQYF. CDR3 sequence (DNA): TGTGCCAGCAGTTTTTCGAACCAAGAGACCCAGTACTTC.

The chain has TRBV2 and TRBJ2-3; TRBD2 agrees at 10 bases. Germline CDR1 reads SNHLY; CDR2 reads FYNNEI. This CDR3 region has 16 residues. Trimming took 6 bases from V and 0 from J; bases not matched to a gene: 6. CDR3 bases: TGTGCCAGCAGCGTCGGACTAGCGGAGAGCACAGATACGCAGTATTTT. Its protein product is CASSVGLAESTDTQYF.

This chain links TRBV27 with TRBJ2-5; D might be TRBD2 (5 bases). The J call may be in error: the DNA end matches TRBJ2-7 better. Germline-derived CDR1 and CDR2 are MNHEY and SMNVEV (reference sequence). This CDR3 region has 16 residues. CDR3 bases: TGTGCCAGCAGTTTAAGGGCCGGGAAAGGTATCTACGAGCAGTACTTC. Its protein is CASSLRAGKGIYEQYF.

This clonotype was observed a few times. V is TRBV6-2 or TRBV6-3 and J is TRBJ2-5; the D is unclear. The germline CDR1 and CDR2 sequences are MNHEY and SVGEGT. This CDR3 comprises 12 residues. Trimming left V 0 bases short and J 3 bases short, with 2 bases between. Here the CDR3 DNA reads TGTGCCAGCAGTTACTCTAAAGAGACCCAGTACTTC. This codes for CASSYSKETQYF.

Points on this clonotype: A read error may account for a junction end that differs from germline. The chain links TRBV7-8 to TRBJ2-3, with TRBD1 as a possible D gene (6 bases). CDR1 and CDR2 from the germline V gene are SGHVS and FQNEAQ. The CDR3 contains 14 residues. CDR3 loop: CASGPGQYTDTQYF. The DNA for the CDR3 is TGCGCCAGTGGACCCGGACAGTACACAGATACGCAGTATTTT. The variable domain in full, with the rest retrieved from reference TRBV7-8 and TRBJ2-3, is GAGVSQSPRYKVAKRGQDVALRCDPISGHVSLFWYQQALGQGPEFLTYFQNEAQLDKSGLPSDRFFAERPEGSVSTLKIQRTQQEDSAVYLCASGPGQYTDTQYFGPGTRLTVL.

The rearrangement uses TRBV6-4 and TRBJ2-7; the D is unclear. The CDR3 totals 12 residues. The ends were cut back, 4 bases at V and 0 bases at J, with 4 bases in the middle. Germline assignment: CDR1 MRHNA and CDR2 SNTAGT. In nucleotides, the CDR3 is TGTGCCAGCAGTGTATACTCCTACGAGCAGTACTTC. This codes for CASSVYSYEQYF.

The chain combines TRBV20-1 with TRBJ2-3; D perhaps matches TRBD2 (5 bases). Germline assignment: CDR1 DFQATT and CDR2 SNEGSKA (reference sequence). The V end was cut by 1 base, the J end by 4 bases, with 9 bases between. CDR3 size: 13 residues. DNA of the CDR3: TGCAGTGCTAGAGTCCCTAGCTCAGATACGCAGTATTTT. Translated: CSARVPSSDTQYF.

V and J are TRBV29-1 and TRBJ2-6, with D possibly matching TRBD2 (5 bases). The germline V gene encodes CDR1 SQVTM and CDR2 ANQGSEA. V was cut by 4 bases and J by 0 bases, with 7 bases left in between. CDR3 length: 14 amino acids. CDR3 region: CSVVGSSGANVLTF. As DNA, the CDR3 is TGCAGCGTTGTAGGGAGCTCTGGGGCCAACGTCCTGACTTTC.

This clonotype was recorded a few times. The chain couples TRBV5-1 to TRBJ1-5; D perhaps matches TRBD1 (5 bases). The CDR3 extends over 16 amino acids. The germline V and J ends were trimmed by 4 bases and 1 base, with 15 bases remaining between them. The germline gives CDR1 SGHRS, CDR2 YFSETQ. Written as DNA, the CDR3 is TGCGCCAGCAGCGAAAACCCGGGACCGAGCAATCAGCCCCAGCATTTT. Its translation is CASSENPGPSNQPQHF. Based on the CDR3 plus reference TRBV5-1 and TRBJ1-5, the full variable domain is KAGVTQTPRYLIKTRGQQVTLSCSPISGHRSVSWYQQTPGQGLQFLFEYFSETQRNKGNFPGRFSGRQFSNSRSEMNVSTLELGDSALYLCASSENPGPSNQPQHFGDGTRLSIL.

The J gene is TRBJ2-5, the V gene TRBV29-1; 10 positions match TRBD2. Germline CDR1 and CDR2: SQVTM and ANQGSEA. The CDR3 covers 17 residues. V was clipped by 3 bases and J by 2 bases; unmatched bases: 12. The CDR3 here is CSVDVSGGAVGQETQYF. Here the CDR3 DNA reads TGCAGCGTTGATGTGAGCGGGGGGGCCGTAGGACAAGAGACCCAGTACTTC.

V is TRBV12-5 and J is TRBJ1-1; the D is unclear. This CDR3 spans 12 amino acids. Trimming removed 5 bases from V and 1 base from J, with 5 bases in between. Germline lookup yields CDR1 LGHNT and CDR2 FRNRAP. The CDR3 sequence: CASGRENTEAFF. CDR3 sequence (DNA): TGTGCTAGTGGTAGGGAGAACACTGAAGCTTTCTTT.

The V gene is TRBV12-3 or TRBV12-4, the J gene TRBJ2-3; 8 nucleotides align to TRBD2. V gave up 3 bases and J gave up 6 bases; unmatched junction bases: 5. This CDR3 is built from 14 residues. CDR3 bases: TGTGCCAGCAGTTTCGGGGGGGGGTCCGATACGCAGTATTTT. Translated: CASSFGGGSDTQYF.

The sample holds a few counts of this clonotype. The chain combines TRBV29-1 with TRBJ2-7, with D possibly matching TRBD2 (6 bases). V shed 4 bases and J shed 3 bases, with 13 bases lying between them. The germline V gene encodes CDR1 SQVTM and CDR2 ANQGSEA. CDR3 length: 13 residues. CDR3 sequence reads: CSVVGHSGYEQYF. The CDR3 region has the DNA TGCAGCGTTGTAGGTCATAGCGGCTACGAGCAGTACTTC.

This rearrangement joins TRBV29-1 to TRBJ2-1; 9 bases agree with TRBD1. The CDR3 covers 13 residues. V shed 4 bases and J 7 bases; nucleotides not matched to a gene: 5. Germline values: CDR1 SQVTM, CDR2 ANQGSEA. The DNA of the CDR3 is TGCAGCGTTGTCGGGACAGGGTTGAATGAGCAGTTCTTC. It yields the protein CSVVGTGLNEQFF.

The rearrangement links TRBV9 to TRBJ2-7; 14 bases map to TRBD2. Trimming removed 0 bases from V and 2 bases from J; junction bases left unmatched: 7. The CDR3 sequence is 18 residues long. Germline V CDR1 and CDR2: SGDLS, YYNGEE. CDR3: CASSVGTSGRSGTYEQYF. The CDR3 DNA reads as TGTGCCAGCAGCGTAGGGACTAGCGGGAGGTCCGGAACCTACGAGCAGTACTTC.